This TCR beta chain was sequenced for a study of control samples from healthy donors and cancer patients. Only in-frame clones appear in the TCRdb table, and some are missing; sequencing was by immunoSEQ multiplex PCR. The table shows 65,000 to 95,000 clones, with around 87% occurring only once. Germline V gene data show CDR1 as LGHNA and CDR2 as YSLEER. CDR3 length equals 13 residues. V was shortened by 1 base and J by 3 bases, with 6 bases between the two germline ends. The specimen sequenced was blood. The gene calls are TRBV4-3 and TRBJ2-5; a weak D match, TRBD2 (6 bases). The receptor was isolated from a man aged 45-60 years in good health. CDR3 bases: TGCGCCAGCAGCCAAGGACTAGAAGAGACCCAGTACTTC. Translated: CASSQGLEETQYF.